This T cell receptor beta chain was recorded in a study of spatial heterogeneity in lung cancer. Study as a whole: Alpha-chain sequences were consistently detected less often than beta-chain sequences. The average count in raw reads for each unique TCR and UMI combination exceeded eight appearances.

Described time point: sample taken at primary tumor resection. From tumor, nontumor lung or frozen PBMC, whole RNA was taken unsorted for sequencing. Findings and limits, study-wide: Expanded intratumoral alpha and beta TCR counts tracked tumor mutation counts.

This clonotype is deemed medium-sized. What it binds is unknown. Trimming took 7 bases from V and 5 from J; bases not matched to a gene: 7. The CDR3 covers 15 residues. TCRdb redid the calling of the 5' RACE reads with MiXCR, one entry per CDR3 protein. The repertoire consists of fewer than 10,000 distinct CDR3 sequences, with about 6.7% occurring once and the leading ten covering over 15%. This clonotype originated in a female donor with early-stage non-small cell lung cancer. The genes are TRBV12-3 or TRBV12-4 and TRBJ2-1; 11 positions match TRBD2. This sample comprised lung tumor tissue, obtained at surgery. The CDR3 DNA is TGTGCCAGCAATAAGGGACTAGCGGAGAACAATGAGCAGTTCTTC. Translated: CASNKGLAENNEQFF.